The 3 T cell receptor beta chains given below trace back to one sample, sequenced in a study of siplizumab effects on memory and regulatory T cells. The table came from immunoSEQ multiplex PCR; TCRdb's copy has only in-frame clones and leaves some out. Counted here are approximately 65,000 clones, approximately 87% occurring once; the ten biggest clones make up more than 3.5%. The sample comprised memory CD4+ T cells sorted from blood. Receptors were obtained from a human donor in good health.

The V call is TRBV19, the J call TRBJ1-4; 7 positions match TRBD1. Looked up from germline, CDR1 is LNHDA and CDR2 is SQIVND (reference sequence). This CDR3 contains 14 residues. V trimming: 3 bases; J trimming: 5 bases; junction bases outside the gene matches: 3. Here the CDR3 reads CASSIDRDNEKLFF. CDR3 DNA: TGTGCCAGTAGTATTGACAGGGACAATGAAAAACTGTTTTTT.

The gene calls are TRBV6-5 and TRBJ2-7; D is possibly TRBD1 or TRBD2 (6 bases each). CDR1 is MNHEY and CDR2 is SVGAGI in the germline V gene. V lost 8 bases and J 6 bases, leaving 23 bases between the germline ends. The CDR3 sequence is 15 residues long. The CDR3 reads CASSGPGGASVEQYF. The DNA of the CDR3 is TGTGCCAGCTCCGGGCCCGGGGGCGCGAGTGTCGAGCAGTACTTC.

V and J are TRBV6-6 and TRBJ1-2; D is undetermined. The CDR3 spans 13 residues. Trimming pared 0 bases from V and 6 bases from J, leaving 8 bases between. Germline CDR1 is MNHNY and CDR2 is SVGAGI (reference sequence). CDR3 nucleotides: TGTGCCAGCAGTTACTCGGAGAAGGATGGCTACACCTTC. This translates into CASSYSEKDGYTF.